Listed below are T cell receptor beta chains from one sample, sequenced in a study of blood T cell repertoires in COVID-19. Only in-frame clones appear in the TCRdb table, and some are missing; sequencing was by immunoSEQ multiplex PCR. This table has 250,000 to 300,000 clones, 85% to 90% appearing once. Input material: peripheral blood. The receptor source for this set is a man aged 40-49 years with acute or convalescent COVID-19. Both conserved end residues are part of each CDR3. A D gene is named only where the DNA matches it firmly. For some rows the clone size is stated as once, few or many, or as a class when expanded; others skip it.

J gene: TRBJ2-7; D gene: .; V gene: TRBV5-1; clone size: .; CDR3 DNA: TGCGCCAGCAGCTTCATCGGAGGGACTCCCTACGAGCAGTACTTC; CDR3 protein: CASSFIGGTPYEQYF
J gene: TRBJ2-7; D gene: .; V gene: TRBV7-9; clone size: .; CDR3 DNA: TGTGCCAGCAGCTTAAACCTAGGAGAGGACTACGAGCAGTACTTC; CDR3 protein: CASSLNLGEDYEQYF
J gene: TRBJ1-5; D gene: TRBD1; V gene: TRBV6-1; clone size: .; CDR3 DNA: TGTGCCAGCAGTGAAAAACAGGGGAGCAATCAGCCCCAGCATTTT; CDR3 protein: CASSEKQGSNQPQHF
J gene: TRBJ1-1; D gene: .; V gene: TRBV6-6; clone size: few; CDR3 DNA: TGTGCCACCCGATCGGGGACTGAAGCTTTCTTT; CDR3 protein: CATRSGTEAFF
J gene: TRBJ1-4; D gene: .; V gene: TRBV27; clone size: .; CDR3 DNA: TGTGCCAGCAGCCCTGCCGGGGGACGGAGTAATGAAAAACTGTTTTTT; CDR3 protein: CASSPAGGRSNEKLFF
J gene: TRBJ2-7; D gene: TRBD1; V gene: TRBV5-1; clone size: .; CDR3 DNA: TGCGCCAGCAGCTTGGGTCGAGGGACAGGCTTCTCCTACGAGCAGTACTTC; CDR3 protein: CASSLGRGTGFSYEQYF
J gene: TRBJ1-2; D gene: .; V gene: TRBV3-1/TRBV3-2; clone size: .; CDR3 DNA: TGTGCCAGCAGCCAAGATCTAGGGGATGGCTACACCTTC; CDR3 protein: CASSQDLGDGYTF
J gene: TRBJ2-3; D gene: TRBD2; V gene: TRBV2; clone size: .; CDR3 DNA: TGTGCCAGCAGTGGGTGGACCCGGGGGGGCACAGATACGCAGTATTTT; CDR3 protein: CASSGWTRGGTDTQYF
J gene: TRBJ2-7; D gene: .; V gene: TRBV2; clone size: .; CDR3 DNA: TGTGCCAGCAGTCCCCCGGGACTCCGCTCCTACGAGCAGTACTTC; CDR3 protein: CASSPPGLRSYEQYF
J gene: TRBJ1-2; D gene: .; V gene: TRBV6-5; clone size: .; CDR3 DNA: TGTGCCAGCAGTTATAGGGGGGGCTATGGCTACACCTTC; CDR3 protein: CASSYRGGYGYTF
J gene: TRBJ2-7; D gene: TRBD1; V gene: TRBV15; clone size: few; CDR3 DNA: TGTGCCACCAGCAGGGACAGGAACTCCTACGAGCAGTACTTC; CDR3 protein: CATSRDRNSYEQYF
J gene: TRBJ2-7; D gene: .; V gene: TRBV9; clone size: .; CDR3 DNA: TGTGCCAGCAATCGGGACTCCTCTGTCTACGAGCAGTACTTC; CDR3 protein: CASNRDSSVYEQYF
J gene: TRBJ1-1; D gene: .; V gene: TRBV7-6; clone size: .; CDR3 DNA: TGTGCCAGCAGCTTCGGAGAGGGCACTGAAGCTTTCTTT; CDR3 protein: CASSFGEGTEAFF
J gene: TRBJ1-2; D gene: .; V gene: TRBV21-1; clone size: .; CDR3 DNA: TGTGCCAGCAGCCTATGCAAAACAGGGGCTCGGGGCTACACCTTC; CDR3 protein: CASSLCKTGARGYTF
J gene: TRBJ1-1; D gene: .; V gene: TRBV4-1; clone size: .; CDR3 DNA: TGCGCCAGCAGTCCTTCTACGGGGGCTGAAGCTTTCTTT; CDR3 protein: CASSPSTGAEAFF
J gene: TRBJ1-5; D gene: .; V gene: TRBV4-1; clone size: .; CDR3 DNA: TGCGCCAGCAGCCAAGATTGGCAGGGTGAAAATCAGCCCCAGCATTTT; CDR3 protein: CASSQDWQGENQPQHF
J gene: TRBJ1-1; D gene: TRBD1; V gene: TRBV6-4; clone size: .; CDR3 DNA: TGTGCCAGCAGACTACAGGGGGCGAGTGCTGAAGCTTTCTTT; CDR3 protein: CASRLQGASAEAFF
J gene: TRBJ2-7; D gene: .; V gene: TRBV5-1; clone size: .; CDR3 DNA: TGCGCCAGCAGCCTTGAGAGTACCTACGAGCAGTACTTC; CDR3 protein: CASSLESTYEQYF
J gene: TRBJ1-1; D gene: .; V gene: TRBV11-3; clone size: .; CDR3 DNA: TGTGCCAGCAGCTCCCCGATTAGAGGGAGAGTTAACACTGAAGCTTTCTTT; CDR3 protein: CASSSPIRGRVNTEAFF
J gene: TRBJ2-7; D gene: .; V gene: TRBV6-5; clone size: .; CDR3 DNA: TGTGCCAGCAGTTACAGACAGGGACTCTACGAGCAGTACTTC; CDR3 protein: CASSYRQGLYEQYF
J gene: TRBJ1-4; D gene: TRBD1; V gene: TRBV2; clone size: .; CDR3 DNA: TGTGCCAGCAGTGCTGAGGACAGGGGAAAACTGTTTTTT; CDR3 protein: CASSAEDRGKLFF
J gene: TRBJ2-1; D gene: .; V gene: TRBV27; clone size: .; CDR3 DNA: TGTGCCAGCAGTTTACTTTATAGCAGCTCCTACAATGAGCAGTTCTTC; CDR3 protein: CASSLLYSSSYNEQFF
J gene: TRBJ2-1; D gene: TRBD2; V gene: TRBV2; clone size: .; CDR3 DNA: TGTGCCAGCAGTATGACTAGCGGGGCAGGAGAGCAGTTCTTC; CDR3 protein: CASSMTSGAGEQFF
J gene: TRBJ1-2; D gene: .; V gene: TRBV30; clone size: .; CDR3 DNA: TGTGCCTGGAGTGATGACGGGTGGAGTCGTGGCTACACCTTC; CDR3 protein: CAWSDDGWSRGYTF
J gene: TRBJ2-3; D gene: .; V gene: TRBV11-2; clone size: .; CDR3 DNA: TGTGCCAGCAGCCCGGGAGTAGTAGGAGATACGCAGTATTTT; CDR3 protein: CASSPGVVGDTQYF
J gene: TRBJ2-2; D gene: .; V gene: TRBV6-5; clone size: .; CDR3 DNA: TGTGCCAGCAGTTACACGGTCGGGACCGGGGAGCTGTTTTTT; CDR3 protein: CASSYTVGTGELFF
J gene: TRBJ1-1; D gene: .; V gene: TRBV12-3/TRBV12-4; clone size: .; CDR3 DNA: TGTGCCAGCAGTTTGAGGGTGAGAACTGAAGCTTTCTTT; CDR3 protein: CASSLRVRTEAFF
J gene: TRBJ2-4; D gene: .; V gene: TRBV7-2; clone size: .; CDR3 DNA: TGTGCCAGCAGCTTCTCGGGACTCCTCGTCGACATTCAGTACTTC; CDR3 protein: CASSFSGLLVDIQYF
J gene: TRBJ2-2; D gene: .; V gene: TRBV5-1; clone size: .; CDR3 DNA: TGCGCCAGCAGGGGACAGAACACCGGGGAGCTGTTTTTT; CDR3 protein: CASRGQNTGELFF
J gene: TRBJ2-4; D gene: .; V gene: TRBV19; clone size: once; CDR3 DNA: TGTGCCAGTAGTATATCGTCAGTAGCCAAAAACATTCAGTACTTC; CDR3 protein: CASSISSVAKNIQYF
J gene: TRBJ1-2; D gene: TRBD1; V gene: TRBV19; clone size: .; CDR3 DNA: TGTGCCAGTACTAGTGTCCGACAGGGGACGAACTATGGCTACACCTTC; CDR3 protein: CASTSVRQGTNYGYTF
J gene: TRBJ1-3; D gene: .; V gene: TRBV7-6; clone size: few; CDR3 DNA: TGTGCCAGCAGCTTATCAGCTGGAAACACCATATATTTT; CDR3 protein: CASSLSAGNTIYF
J gene: TRBJ2-1; D gene: TRBD1; V gene: TRBV10-3; clone size: .; CDR3 DNA: TGTGCCATCAGTGGGAAGGGGGCCTCCTACAATGAGCAGTTCTTC; CDR3 protein: CAISGKGASYNEQFF
J gene: TRBJ2-1; D gene: TRBD2; V gene: TRBV27; clone size: .; CDR3 DNA: TGTGCCAGCAGTTTTAGCGGGGGGGCCAGTGAGCAGTTCTTC; CDR3 protein: CASSFSGGASEQFF
J gene: TRBJ2-2; D gene: .; V gene: TRBV30; clone size: .; CDR3 DNA: TGTGCCTGGAGTATTTCCAGCGGGGAGCTGTTTTTT; CDR3 protein: CAWSISSGELFF
J gene: TRBJ1-2; D gene: .; V gene: TRBV9; clone size: .; CDR3 DNA: TGTGCCAGCAGCCCTCTGGACGAGCGGGGCTACACCTTC; CDR3 protein: CASSPLDERGYTF
J gene: TRBJ1-5; D gene: .; V gene: TRBV5-5; clone size: .; CDR3 DNA: TGTGCCAGCAGCCCCCGGGGGAATCAGCCCCAGCATTTT; CDR3 protein: CASSPRGNQPQHF
J gene: TRBJ1-2; D gene: TRBD1; V gene: TRBV10-2; clone size: once; CDR3 DNA: TGCGCCAGCGGGGAACCGGGACAGGGGGCACCATTCTATGGCTACACCTTC; CDR3 protein: CASGEPGQGAPFYGYTF
J gene: TRBJ1-1; D gene: TRBD1; V gene: TRBV29-1; clone size: few; CDR3 DNA: TGCAGCGTTGGACAGGGGGACACTGAAGCTTTCTTT; CDR3 protein: CSVGQGDTEAFF
J gene: TRBJ1-3; D gene: TRBD1; V gene: TRBV3-1/TRBV3-2; clone size: .; CDR3 DNA: TGTGCCAGCAGCCAGGCAGGGGGCTTTGGAAACACCATATATTTT; CDR3 protein: CASSQAGGFGNTIYF
J gene: TRBJ2-3; D gene: TRBD1; V gene: TRBV5-1; clone size: .; CDR3 DNA: TGCGCCAGCAGCTTCGGACAGGGGAAGACAGATACGCAGTATTTT; CDR3 protein: CASSFGQGKTDTQYF
J gene: TRBJ1-1; D gene: .; V gene: TRBV19; clone size: .; CDR3 DNA: TGTGCCAGTGGATACAGGGTGAACACTGAAGCTTTCTTT; CDR3 protein: CASGYRVNTEAFF
J gene: TRBJ2-3; D gene: TRBD2; V gene: TRBV4-1; clone size: few; CDR3 DNA: TGCGCCAGCAGCCAAGAACTAGCGGGTGACCGCGCGCAGTATTTT; CDR3 protein: CASSQELAGDRAQYF
J gene: TRBJ1-6; D gene: TRBD1; V gene: TRBV19; clone size: once; CDR3 DNA: TGTGCCAGTAGTATAGGAGGAGGGACAGCTGATTCACCCCTCCACTTT; CDR3 protein: CASSIGGGTADSPLHF
J gene: TRBJ1-1; D gene: .; V gene: TRBV10-3; clone size: once; CDR3 DNA: TGTGCCATCAAATTTAGCGGAGAAACTGAAGCTTTCTTT; CDR3 protein: CAIKFSGETEAFF
J gene: TRBJ2-3; D gene: TRBD1; V gene: TRBV12-3/TRBV12-4; clone size: once; CDR3 DNA: TGTGCCAGCAGTCGACAGGGGACGGGTACGCAGTATTTT; CDR3 protein: CASSRQGTGTQYF
J gene: TRBJ1-6; D gene: TRBD1; V gene: TRBV10-1; clone size: .; CDR3 DNA: TGCGCCAGCAGAAAGTGGCTAAGAGGGGACAGTGCTAATTCACCCCTCCACTTT; CDR3 protein: CASRKWLRGDSANSPLHF
J gene: TRBJ2-2; D gene: .; V gene: TRBV12-3/TRBV12-4; clone size: .; CDR3 DNA: TGTGCCAGCAGACCAAGGGGGGGGGAGCTGTTTTTT; CDR3 protein: CASRPRGGELFF
J gene: TRBJ1-2; D gene: TRBD1; V gene: TRBV4-1; clone size: once; CDR3 DNA: TGCGCCAGCAGCCTTACCGGGACAGAGACCTATGGCTACACCTTC; CDR3 protein: CASSLTGTETYGYTF
J gene: TRBJ1-1; D gene: .; V gene: TRBV6-2/TRBV6-3; clone size: .; CDR3 DNA: TGTGCCAGCAGTTACAGAATGGCGGTTGAAGCTTTCTTT; CDR3 protein: CASSYRMAVEAFF
J gene: TRBJ1-3; D gene: .; V gene: TRBV11-2; clone size: .; CDR3 DNA: TGTGCCAGCAGCCCTACGACAGGCGGAAACACCATATATTTT; CDR3 protein: CASSPTTGGNTIYF
J gene: TRBJ1-3; D gene: TRBD1; V gene: TRBV7-9; clone size: few; CDR3 DNA: TGTGCCAGCAGCTCCGGGACAGGGAACGGAAACACCATATATTTT; CDR3 protein: CASSSGTGNGNTIYF
J gene: TRBJ1-2; D gene: TRBD1; V gene: TRBV3-1/TRBV3-2; clone size: .; CDR3 DNA: TGTGCCAGCAGCCATTGGGACAGGGGGCGAAATGGCTACACCTTC; CDR3 protein: CASSHWDRGRNGYTF
J gene: TRBJ1-1; D gene: .; V gene: TRBV5-4; clone size: .; CDR3 DNA: TGTGCCAGCAGCTTAGTTATGGGGGGAACTGAAGCTTTCTTT; CDR3 protein: CASSLVMGGTEAFF
J gene: TRBJ1-2; D gene: .; V gene: TRBV5-8; clone size: .; CDR3 DNA: TGTGCCAGCAGCCTGCGACAGGCATATGGCTACACCTTC; CDR3 protein: CASSLRQAYGYTF
J gene: TRBJ1-1; D gene: TRBD1; V gene: TRBV5-1; clone size: .; CDR3 DNA: TGCGCCAGCAGCTATGGACAGGCCGACGGGGCTTTCTTT; CDR3 protein: CASSYGQADGAFF
J gene: TRBJ1-4; D gene: .; V gene: TRBV2; clone size: .; CDR3 DNA: TGTGCCAGCAGTGACAGGGAAGGTGAAAAACTGTTTTTT; CDR3 protein: CASSDREGEKLFF